The present entry profiles one TCR beta chain with its context. Its recognized antigen is unknown. No base-level quality is on record; no much larger clone is a single base apart. The sample belongs to a study of cytomegalovirus exposure and HLA in healthy donors listed by TCRdb under 2017. Study-wide context: According to a later analysis, the 120 or so validation repertoires were produced on the same platform as the 666 repertoires of the first cohort. In addition to the first cohort of several hundred subjects, a separate validation cohort of 120 different subjects was used. To predict cytomegalovirus infection status, the study combined high-throughput TCR immunosequencing, statistical association of individual TCRs with disease status, and machine learning. The aim of the study was to test whether cataloging public T cell receptors could identify signatures of past pathogen exposure.

V loses 2 bases, J loses 1 base, and the germline ends lie 14 bases apart. The CDR3 starts with the cysteine, ends with the phenylalanine, and has 16 residues. Only the CDR3 DNA stays, 48 bases, in frame from base 1. From the germline V gene, CDR1 is MNHEY and CDR2 is SVGAGI. Summary of the overall study and its limitations: Most TCR sequences were observed very rarely across donors, whereas some public TCRs were present in many individuals. A few of the identified cytomegalovirus-associated TCR beta chains were confirmed in vitro to be specific for cytomegalovirus antigens. A total of some 180 TCR beta chains were listed by the study as associated with cytomegalovirus. In both the original and validation cohorts, the classifier was reported to diagnose cytomegalovirus status with high specificity and sensitivity. In a later analysis, TCRs clustered in the first cohort were found to also tend to co-occur in the 110 or so validation repertoires, with approximately 93% of cluster scores above 0. It was suggested by the authors that the approach could potentially be generalized to other disease states and immunological phenotypes. A later analysis had no HLA typing for the validation cohort, so co-occurrence there was scored across all 120 repertoires.

Library generation was performed with the immunoSEQ multiplex PCR assay. Concerning the study's data processing: A statistical classification framework was built for diagnosing cytomegalovirus status from the catalog of TCR beta chain sequences. Imported from immuneACCESS, the table was reduced by TCRdb to in-frame sequences with V and J called. These copies leave out some clones; in studies compared against another copy, an unresolved V gene accounts for under half, and the cause of the remainder is not known. V and J calls and clone size follow that table, whereas D and trimming were derived from the DNA. This sample comprises about 190,000 clones, 86% of them detected only once. Roughly 1.5% of the sample goes to the ten largest clones. The donors were included in the validation cohort of around 120 subjects, a group kept apart from the roughly 690-subject first cohort.

The sequence links TRBV6-5 to TRBJ1-1; TRBD1 is a weak D gene call, 6 bases matching. This receptor was taken from a woman aged 18-29 years in good health and CMV-seronegative. Sequenced material: PBMCs. The DNA sequence is TGTGCCAGCAGTTACGACAGGTCCTTTGCGAACACTGAAGCTTTCTTT. This is translated as CASSYDRSFANTEAFF.